The 11 T cell receptor beta chains in this list originate from one sample, sequenced in a study of CD8 T cells in ankylosing spondylitis. One entry per CDR3 protein, called by TCRdb with MiXCR from the 5' RACE reads. The table lists roughly 100,000 distinct CDR3 sequences, more than 20% of them singletons. Sequencing was done on a sample of synovial fluid, either unsorted or a sorted T cell fraction (not recorded which). These receptors all come from a male donor with ankylosing spondylitis.

The genes are TRBV24-1 and TRBJ2-3; TRBD2 agrees at 14 bases. The CDR3 sequence is 15 residues long. CDR1 and CDR2 from the germline V gene are KGHDR and SFDVKD. After removal of 9 bases from V and 5 bases from J, the junction contained 6 bases not matched to a gene. Here the CDR3 DNA reads TGTGCCACCGGGGGACTAGCGGGAGAAGAAGATACGCAGTATTTT. Protein sequence: CATGGLAGEEDTQYF.

A few counts support this clonotype. The gene calls are TRBV6-1 and TRBJ1-1, with TRBD1 matching 8 bases. CDR1 is MNHNS, CDR2 SASEGT, per germline. The V gene end was trimmed by 9 bases and the J gene end by 5 bases; junction bases not matched to a gene: 5. This CDR3 is built from 12 residues. The CDR3 DNA sequence: TGTGCCAGTCACACAGGGGGGACTGAAGCTTTCTTT. The encoded protein is CASHTGGTEAFF.

The rearrangement uses TRBV12-3 or TRBV12-4 and TRBJ2-1; TRBD2 agrees at 11 bases. V was pared by 6 bases and J by 1 base, with 14 bases of the junction left unmatched. The CDR3 runs 19 residues. CDR3 in amino acids: CASRPVGTSGPFSYNEQFF. Written as DNA, the CDR3 is TGTGCCAGCAGACCGGTGGGGACTAGCGGTCCTTTTTCCTACAATGAGCAGTTCTTC.

J is TRBJ2-4 and V is TRBV5-1; D unclear. This CDR3 is 11 amino acids long. Germline assignment: CDR1 SGHRS and CDR2 YFSETQ. Between the trimmed V and J ends, which lost 0 bases and 9 bases, there was a span of 4 bases. For the CDR3, the DNA is TGCGCCAGCAGCTTGGGTGGCATTCAGTACTTC. It yields the protein CASSLGGIQYF.

J is TRBJ2-1 and V is TRBV20-1, with D possibly being TRBD1 (6 bases). The CDR3 covers 13 residues. CDR1 is DFQATT and CDR2 is SNEGSKA in the germline V gene (reference sequence). CDR3 sequence (DNA): TGCGCCAAGGGGGTGAGCTCCTACAATGAGCAGTTCTTC. Translated: CAKGVSSYNEQFF.

The rearrangement uses TRBV5-1 and TRBJ1-2; no clear D. Trimming shortened V by 2 bases and J by 5 bases, and 13 bases separated the two germline ends. In germline, CDR1 is SGHRS, CDR2 YFSETQ. The CDR3 extends over 14 amino acids. DNA for the CDR3: TGCGCCAGCAGCTTAAACCAATTGGCTTATGGCTACACCTTC. Protein sequence: CASSLNQLAYGYTF.

This clonotype was seen more than once but under ten times. The chain couples TRBV6-1 to TRBJ2-2; 7 nucleotides line up with TRBD1. Per the germline V gene, CDR1 is MNHNS and CDR2 is SASEGT. The CDR3 is 15 residues long. The junction had 4 bases not matched to a gene; V was cut back by 6 bases and J by 0 bases. This CDR3 reads CASRQGQSNTGELFF. CDR3 DNA sequence: TGTGCCAGCAGACAGGGACAGTCGAACACCGGGGAGCTGTTTTTT.

The CDR3 loop reads CATSRGDGGSYEQYV. CDR3 nucleotide sequence: TGTGCCACCAGCAGAGGAGATGGGGGGTCCTACGAGCAGTACGTC. The J gene is TRBJ2-7, the V gene TRBV15; a weak D match, TRBD2 (6 bases). The germline V gene encodes CDR1 LNHNV and CDR2 YYDKDF (reference sequence). Trimming stripped 1 base from V and 1 base from J, with 11 bases between. The CDR3 length is 15 residues.

A single count supports this clonotype. The J gene is TRBJ2-1, the V gene TRBV12-3 or TRBV12-4, with TRBD1 as a possible D gene (5 bases). This CDR3 has 15 amino acids. Trimming removed 5 bases from V and 4 bases from J, with 15 bases in between. The CDR3 protein is CASSLDRGYYNEQFF. The CDR3 DNA reads as TGTGCCAGCAGTCTAGATAGGGGATATTACAATGAGCAGTTCTTC.

The rearrangement joins TRBV29-1 to TRBJ1-2; D not certain. Germline assignment: CDR1 SQVTM and CDR2 ANQGSEA. The CDR3 is 14 residues long. Trimming took off 3 bases at V and 0 bases at J, with 11 bases between the two ends. The chain's CDR3 is CSVEAATSNYGYTF. CDR3 nucleotides: TGCAGCGTTGAGGCCGCTACATCTAACTATGGCTACACCTTC. Combining the CDR3 with reference TRBV29-1 and TRBJ1-2 gives the whole variable domain SAVISQKPSRDICQRGTSLTIQCQVDSQVTMMFWYRQQPGQSLTLIATANQGSEATYESGFVIDKFPISRPNLTFSTLTVSNMSPEDSSIYLCSVEAATSNYGYTFGSGTRLTVV.

This clonotype turned up a few times. This chain uses TRBV6-2 or TRBV6-3 with TRBJ1-6; TRBD1 might be the D (5 bases). Per germline, CDR1 MNHEY and CDR2 SVGEGT. This CDR3 has 14 amino acids. The V end was cut by 2 bases, the J end by 7 bases, with 9 bases between. The DNA for the CDR3 is TGTGCCAGCAGTTACATCAGGGTGAATTCACCCCTCCACTTT. It encodes CASSYIRVNSPLHF.